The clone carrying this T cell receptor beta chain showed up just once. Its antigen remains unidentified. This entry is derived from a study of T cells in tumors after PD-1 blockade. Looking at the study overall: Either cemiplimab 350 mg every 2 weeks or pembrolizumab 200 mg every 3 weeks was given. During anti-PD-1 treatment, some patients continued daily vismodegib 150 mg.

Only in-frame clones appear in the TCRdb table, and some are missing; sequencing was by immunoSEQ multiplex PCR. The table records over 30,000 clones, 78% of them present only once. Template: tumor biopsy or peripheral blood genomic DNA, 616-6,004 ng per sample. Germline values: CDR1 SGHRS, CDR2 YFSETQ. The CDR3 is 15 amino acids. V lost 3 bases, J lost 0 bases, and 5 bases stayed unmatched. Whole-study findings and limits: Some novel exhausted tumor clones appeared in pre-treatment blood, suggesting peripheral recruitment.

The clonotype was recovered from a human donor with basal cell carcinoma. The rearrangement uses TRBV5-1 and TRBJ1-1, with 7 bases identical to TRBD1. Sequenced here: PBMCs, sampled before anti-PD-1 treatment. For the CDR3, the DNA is TGCGCCAGCAGCTCCCGACAGGGTCTGAACACTGAAGCTTTCTTT. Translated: CASSSRQGLNTEAFF.